Below, 14 T cell receptor beta chains from the same sample are listed, as sequenced in a study of cytomegalovirus exposure and HLA in healthy donors. PCR was performed using 60 Vbeta and 13 Jbeta primers. Produced via immunoSEQ multiplex PCR; TCRdb's table is partial and in-frame only. Seen here are around 150,000 clones, roughly 80% observed once, and the top ten hold around 6.7%. Sequencing used PBMCs. The receptors derive from a woman in her thirties in good health and CMV-seropositive.

V gene TRBV10-3 combines with J gene TRBJ1-1; D not resolved. The CDR3 is 12 residues long. Germline assignment: CDR1 ENHRY and CDR2 SYGVKD. Deletions cut 6 bases from V and 1 base from J, with 6 bases between. The CDR3 DNA follows: TGTGCCATCAGCAGACAGAACACTGAAGCTTTCTTT. This encodes CAISRQNTEAFF.

This chain joins TRBV11-3 and TRBJ2-5; TRBD1 aligns across 8 bases. The CDR3 loop spans 13 amino acids. V lost 1 base and J lost 7; bases outside the gene matches: 2. The germline V gene has CDR1 SGHNT and CDR2 YENEEA. CDR3 sequence: CASSLGQGRTQYF. CDR3 DNA sequence: TGTGCCAGCAGCTTAGGACAGGGGCGGACCCAGTACTTC.

The chain recombines TRBV23-1 with TRBJ2-6; a weak D match, TRBD1 (5 bases). TRBV23-1 is noted as an ORF with a role that remains uncertain. CDR3 size: 19 residues. Trimming took 0 bases from V and 0 from J, leaving 15 bases between them. CDR3 sequence: CASSQSRQGPSSGANVLTF. DNA for the CDR3: TGCGCCAGCAGTCAATCCAGGCAGGGCCCCTCCTCTGGGGCCAACGTCCTGACTTTC.

The chain employs TRBV7-2 and TRBJ2-5; D unresolved. Germline-derived CDR1 and CDR2 are SGHTA and FQGNSA. This CDR3 region has 12 residues. Trimming left V 4 bases short and J 4 bases short, with 7 bases between. Here the CDR3 reads CASSSSRETQYF. CDR3 sequence (DNA): TGTGCCAGCAGCTCGAGCCGAGAGACCCAGTACTTC. Variable domain in full (rest from reference TRBV7-2 and TRBJ2-5): GAGVSQSPSNKVTEKGKDVELRCDPISGHTALYWYRQSLGQGLEFLIYFQGNSAPDKSGLPSDRFSAERTGGSVSTLTIQRTQQEDSAVYLCASSSSRETQYFGPGTRLLVL.

This chain uses TRBV5-6 with TRBJ1-4, with TRBD1 as a possible D gene (6 bases). Germline V lookup: CDR1 SGHDT, CDR2 YYEEEE. V was pared by 3 bases and J by 6 bases, with 15 bases between. CDR3 length: 15 amino acids. The CDR3: CASSSTGKGDEKLFF. The CDR3 bases are TGTGCCAGCAGCTCAACAGGGAAGGGGGATGAAAAACTGTTTTTT.

CDR3 region: CASSSRQGRNTIYF. In DNA form, the CDR3 reads TGTGCCAGCAGCTCAAGACAGGGCCGAAACACCATATATTTT. V usage is TRBV7-6 and J usage is TRBJ1-3; 7 nucleotides agree with TRBD1. The J segment lost 5 bases and the V segment lost 4 bases, leaving 5 bases of the junction unmatched. This CDR3 has 14 amino acids. CDR1 SGHVS and CDR2 FNYEAQ come from the germline V gene.

The J gene is TRBJ2-1, the V gene TRBV15, with D hard to call. Germline CDR1 is LNHNV and CDR2 is YYDKDF (reference sequence). The CDR3 covers 15 residues. V lost 1 base to trimming and J lost 3 bases, with 10 bases between them. CDR3 in amino acids: CATSRASILYNEQFF. Here the CDR3 DNA reads TGTGCCACCAGCAGAGCTAGTATCCTCTACAATGAGCAGTTCTTC.

The rearrangement uses TRBV10-3 and TRBJ2-6; 7 nucleotides align to TRBD1. The J segment lost 4 bases and the V segment lost 6 bases, leaving 6 bases of the junction unmatched. CDR1 is ENHRY, CDR2 SYGVKD, per germline. The CDR3 has 15 amino acids. The CDR3 loop is CAIRDRPSGANVLTF. CDR3 nucleotide sequence: TGTGCCATCAGGGACAGGCCTTCGGGGGCCAACGTCCTGACTTTC.

This clone was recorded a few times. The chain couples TRBV21-1 to TRBJ1-5; the table's TRBD1 call for D was not verified on the DNA. TRBV21-1 counts as a pseudogene. This CDR3 has 17 residues. CDR3 DNA: TGTGCCAGCAGCGCCCCGGACAGGGGGAATAGTAATCAGCCCCAGCATTTT. Its protein is CASSAPDRGNSNQPQHF.

A note on this clone: Different DNA sequences within this sample yield the same CDR3. The V gene is TRBV19, the J gene TRBJ2-2; a possible D gene is TRBD2 (6 bases). The V gene lost 6 bases and the J gene lost 5 bases, with 13 bases spanning the gap. Per germline, CDR1 LNHDA and CDR2 SQIVND (reference sequence). The CDR3 sequence is 14 residues long. This chain's CDR3 is CASSPLRDTGELFF. The CDR3 nucleotides are TGTGCCAGTAGCCCCCTGCGGGATACCGGGGAGCTGTTTTTT.

This chain connects TRBV28 to TRBJ1-1, with D unclear. CDR3 length: 14 residues. Trimming removed 3 bases at V and 4 bases at J, with 12 bases between. CDR1 and CDR2 (germline): MDHEN, SYDVKM. DNA for the CDR3: TGTGCCAGCAGTTTCTATGGGGAGAGCACTGAAGCTTTCTTT. Protein: CASSFYGESTEAFF.

This chain uses TRBV7-2 with TRBJ2-1, with a tentative D call TRBD2 (7 bases). CDR1 is SGHTA, CDR2 FQGNSA, per germline. CDR3 length: 15 residues. V was shortened by 11 bases and J by 7 bases, with 24 bases between the two germline ends. The CDR3, as DNA: TGTGCCGCGCAAAATGGGCGGGGGCCGGGGAATGAGCAGTTCTTC. Encoded protein: CAAQNGRGPGNEQFF.

In its sample, this clone was seen once. The V and J genes are TRBV19 and TRBJ1-2; 7 bases are shared with TRBD1. Germline values: CDR1 LNHDA, CDR2 SQIVND (reference sequence). The CDR3 is 14 amino acids. The V and J ends lost 6 bases and 5 bases, in that order; junction bases with no gene match: 9. Here the CDR3 DNA reads TGTGCCAGTAGACCAAGGGACAGAAATTATGGCTACACCTTC. Translating gives CASRPRDRNYGYTF.

The V call is TRBV7-9, the J call TRBJ2-5; 9 bases match TRBD2. Trimming removed 5 bases from V and 5 bases from J; junction bases left unmatched: 12. This CDR3 spans 16 amino acids. The germline gives CDR1 SEHNR, CDR2 FQNEAQ (reference sequence). The CDR3 loop is CASSETSGREGETQYF. Here the CDR3 DNA reads TGTGCCAGCAGCGAGACTAGCGGCAGGGAGGGGGAGACCCAGTACTTC. Looking up the rest from reference TRBV7-9 and TRBJ2-5 gives the full variable domain: DTGVSQNPRHKITKRGQNVTFRCDPISEHNRLYWYRQTLGQGPEFLTYFQNEAQLEKSRLLSDRFSAERPKGSFSTLEIQRTEQGDSAMYLCASSETSGREGETQYFGPGTRLLVL.